The present T cell receptor beta chain was sequenced within a study of T cell responses to AZD1222 COVID-19 vaccine. Overall study: The study pooled second doses at about 4 or about 12 weeks. Study findings and constraints: Close to half of spike-specific TCRs reportedly recognize unmutated variant regions. Only 5 or 6 people who got AZD1222 tested seropositive at baseline. White British people made up most donors, females outnumbered males, and clonal diversity was possibly underestimated.

V was shortened by 6 bases and J by 9 bases, with 12 bases between the two germline ends. The length of the CDR3 is 12 residues. CDR1 LNHDA and CDR2 SQIVND come from the germline V gene (reference sequence). Here immunoSEQ multiplex PCR was the method, and the copy in TCRdb shows in-frame clones only, minus some. The repertoire holds around 120,000 clones, more than 75% seen once, with 6.5% to 9% in the top ten. For this clone: Its cognate antigen is unknown.

Sequencing was performed on peripheral blood, taken on day 0 of AZD1222 vaccination. This receptor was identified in an adult in good health. The chain has TRBV19 and TRBJ2-1, with a possible D match to TRBD2 (5 bases). The CDR3 here is CASRTEGPEQFF. CDR3 bases: TGTGCCAGTAGGACTGAGGGCCCTGAGCAGTTCTTC.